This T cell receptor beta chain was identified during a study of T cells in Graves' hyperthyroidism and ophthalmopathy. What was amplified from RNA transcripts were TCR beta CDR3 regions. A set of HTBI primers served as the primers for a first-round RT-PCR of the TCR CDR3. MiXCR was run by TCRdb on the multiplex PCR reads, yielding one entry per CDR3 protein. Of around 620,000 distinct CDR3 sequences listed, under 20% are singletons. Sequences were obtained from blood. The clonotype originates from a woman in her twenties or thirties with Graves' hyperthyroidism.

The CDR3 DNA is TGTGCCAGCAGCACCCTAGCAACAGATACGCAGTATTTT. Protein sequence: CASSTLATDTQYF. The J gene is TRBJ2-3, the V gene TRBV7-6; TRBD2 might be the D (5 bases). Germline V gene data show CDR1 as SGHVS and CDR2 as FNYEAQ. Trimming took off 5 bases at V and 3 bases at J, with 9 bases between the two ends. This CDR3 is 13 amino acids long. Full variable domain (rest looked up from reference TRBV7-6 and TRBJ2-3): GAGVSQSPRYKVTKRGQDVALRCDPISGHVSLYWYRQALGQGPEFLTYFNYEAQQDKSGLPNDRFSAERPEGSISTLTIQRTEQRDSAMYRCASSTLATDTQYFGPGTRLTVL.